This T cell receptor beta chain was obtained from a study of CD8+ T cells in alopecia areata (dated by TCRdb to 2016 to 2019). At the level of the whole study: High-throughput TCRbeta sequencing was used to examine T cell clonal expansion in alopecia areata in both the C3H/HeJ mouse model and human patients. Human TCRbeta sequencing covered scalp tissue and sorted CD4+ and CD8+ peripheral blood T cells from patchy and totalis/universalis alopecia areata patients and healthy controls. Clonality in the scalp was compared among normal scalp (n=4), patchy alopecia areata scalp (n=8), and alopecia totalis/universalis scalp (n=8). RNA came from the PAXgene miRNA kit for fixed scalp, the miRNeasy kit for PBMCs, and the RNeasy kit for mouse skin. TCRbeta CDR3 regions were amplified by immunoSEQ multiplex PCR using 35 Vbeta forward and 13 Jbeta reverse primers.

The protocol used for the library was the immunoSEQ multiplex PCR assay. To provide template for TCR sequencing, every sample had RNA extracted and reverse transcribed into cDNA. First-strand cDNA was synthesized using SuperScript III with a 2:1 mix of oligo-dT and random hexamers. A synthetic immune receptor repertoire was used to measure amplification bias, and any remaining bias was corrected computationally. The authors' pipeline ran thus. Raw reads were preprocessed to remove errors, and CDR3 was defined by IMGT conventions from the conserved cysteine to phenylalanine. Clonality was calculated as 1 minus Shannon entropy normalized by log2 of the number of productive unique TCRs. Whether each scalp clone was CD4 or CD8 was inferred by checking scalp TCRbeta sequences against the CD4 and CD8 repertoires from sorted blood. Sourced from immuneACCESS, this table was stored by TCRdb with only in-frame sequences that have V and J called. A share of the clones is absent; for the studies checked, an unresolved V gene accounts for under half, and the remainder has no known explanation. The V and J calls and clone size are taken from that table; D and trimming were inferred from the DNA. Recorded for this sample are about 110,000 clones; 58% of them occurred a single time. The ten most abundant clones make up approximately 23% of the sample.

With respect to this clone: Its antigen has not been determined. Base qualities are missing; no much larger clone stands one base away.

From alopecia areata patients, peripheral blood was collected along with lesional scalp punch biopsies. PBMCs were isolated by density centrifugation and stained for CD3, CD4 and CD8, after which CD4+ and CD8+ T cells were sorted on a FACSAria. As part of a multicenter biomarker study, untreated alopecia areata patients were recruited. In roughly five patients from the biomarker study, the blood CD8+ T cells went through an additional sort into NKG2D-low and NKG2D-high fractions. Findings and caveats that apply to the study as a whole: Shared TCR sequences between patients were less evident than in mice, which may be partly attributable to HLA diversity in the patient population. Higher clonality and more expanded CD8+ clones were observed in lesional scalp than in normal scalp, particularly in alopecia totalis/universalis, a finding suggestive of antigenic drive. Unlike mouse skin, which is dominated by gammadelta T cells, normal human skin has resident alphabeta T cells that are also sequenced, and this complicates analysis of the scalp TCR repertoire.

Including the terminal cysteine and phenylalanine, the CDR3 comprises 14 residues. The CDR3 DNA has 42 bases and is translated from base 1. Trimming costs V 4 bases and J 5 bases, and their ends lie 14 bases apart. The germline V gene yields SGDLS for CDR1 and YYNGEE for CDR2. The sequencing input was NKG2D-low CD8+ T cells sorted from blood. The sample's cell subset or site label, decoded: sorted CD8+ NKG2D-low blood T cells. The receptor chain draws on TRBV9 and TRBJ2-3, with the D call perhaps TRBD1 or TRBD2, each one matching 5 bases. This clonotype was sampled from a human donor with alopecia areata. The sequence in DNA is TGTGCCAGCAGCTCCGAGGGGTTTGTAGATACGCAGTATTTT. Translated, it gives CASSSEGFVDTQYF.